Sequencing of this T cell receptor beta chain was carried out in a study of blood T cell repertoires in COVID-19. The overall study: Specimens from acute and convalescent COVID-19 originated in the United States, Italy and Spain. The cDNA or gDNA used as material had been derived from T cells, B-cell-depleted T cells, or PBMCs.

As originally analysed: The assay estimated nucleated cells by amplifying reference gene primers. Method: immunoSEQ multiplex PCR; TCRdb's copy keeps in-frame clones and lacks some. V and J calls and clone size follow that table, whereas D and trimming were derived from the DNA. The repertoire holds some 460,000 clones, around 88% seen once, with around 4.5% in the top ten. V lost 1 base to trimming and J lost 2 bases; unmatched junction nucleotides: 4. There are 15 residues in the CDR3. Germline V CDR1 and CDR2: SGHDN, FVKESK. This clone was recorded a few times. Sample: peripheral blood. The clonotype comes from a woman under 40 with acute or convalescent COVID-19. This sequence joins TRBV14 and TRBJ2-7, with 8 bases lining up with TRBD2. The CDR3 spells CASSQGLALPYEQYF. CDR3 bases: TGTGCCAGCAGCCAAGGACTAGCGCTTCCCTACGAGCAGTACTTC. Based on the CDR3 plus reference TRBV14 and TRBJ2-7, the full variable domain is EAGVTQFPSHSVIEKGQTVTLRCDPISGHDNLYWYRRVMGKEIKFLLHFVKESKQDESGMPNNRFLAERTGGTYSTLKVQPAELEDSGVYFCASSQGLALPYEQYFGPGTRLTVT.